This entry features one TCR beta chain sequence. CDR3 length: 14 residues. V lost 4 bases to trimming and J lost 5 bases, with 13 bases between them. CDR1 SGHRS and CDR2 YFSETQ come from the germline V gene. Repertoires were generated with immunoSEQ multiplex PCR, while TCRdb's copy carries only in-frame clones and drops some. The table includes 150,000 to 160,000 clones, 80% to 90% detected once. This record comes from a study of blood T cell repertoires in COVID-19. The wider study: Spain, Italy and the United States supplied samples that represented acute and convalescent COVID-19. PBMCs, B-cell-depleted T cells, or T cells were the source of the cDNA or gDNA that made up the material.

The gene calls are TRBV5-1 and TRBJ1-5; D is uncertain. The source of this sequence is a woman between 45 and 60 years old with acute or convalescent COVID-19. The sequenced sample consisted of peripheral blood. The CDR3 DNA sequence: TGCGCCAGCAGCCCGGGGTCTGGGGATCAGCCCCAGCATTTT. This translates into CASSPGSGDQPQHF. Using reference TRBV5-1 and TRBJ1-5 for the parts outside the CDR3, the full variable domain is KAGVTQTPRYLIKTRGQQVTLSCSPISGHRSVSWYQQTPGQGLQFLFEYFSETQRNKGNFPGRFSGRQFSNSRSEMNVSTLELGDSALYLCASSPGSGDQPQHFGDGTRLSIL.